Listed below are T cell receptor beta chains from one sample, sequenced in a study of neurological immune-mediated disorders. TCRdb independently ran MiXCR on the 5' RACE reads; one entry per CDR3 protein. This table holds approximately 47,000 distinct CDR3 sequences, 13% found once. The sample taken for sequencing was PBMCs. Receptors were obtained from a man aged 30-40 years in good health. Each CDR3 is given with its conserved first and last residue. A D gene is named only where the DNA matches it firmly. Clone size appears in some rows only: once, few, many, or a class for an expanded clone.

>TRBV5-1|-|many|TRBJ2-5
CASSLIDRETQYF
TGCGCCAGCAGCCTGATCGACAGAGAGACCCAGTACTTC
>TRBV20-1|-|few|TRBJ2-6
CSAREGASGANVLTF
TGCAGTGCTAGAGAGGGTGCCTCTGGGGCCAACGTCCTGACTTTC
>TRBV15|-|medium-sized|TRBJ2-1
CATSRGDSYNEQFF
TGTGCCACCAGCAGAGGGGACTCCTACAATGAGCAGTTCTTC
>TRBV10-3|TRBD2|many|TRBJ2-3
CAISESTTSGSGDTQYF
TGTGCCATCAGTGAGTCGACAACTAGCGGGAGTGGGGATACGCAGTATTTT
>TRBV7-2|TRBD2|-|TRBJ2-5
CASSFTGGGETQYF
TGTGCCAGCAGCTTCACCGGGGGGGGAGAGACCCAGTACTTC
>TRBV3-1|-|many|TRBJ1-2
CASSQVLDYGYTF
TGTGCCAGCAGCCAAGTACTCGACTATGGCTACACCTTC
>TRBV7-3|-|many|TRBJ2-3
CASSPWSRGRGPDTQYF
TGTGCCAGCAGCCCCTGGTCGAGGGGGCGGGGTCCAGATACGCAGTATTTT
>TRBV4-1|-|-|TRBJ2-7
CASSLSGGGVSYEQYF
TGCGCCAGCAGCCTGAGTGGCGGTGGGGTTTCCTACGAGCAGTACTTC
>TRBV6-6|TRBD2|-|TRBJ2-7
CASSLLGAGGEGAGGEQYF
TGTGCCAGCAGTTTGTTGGGGGCGGGGGGCGAGGGAGCAGGAGGGGAGCAGTACTTC
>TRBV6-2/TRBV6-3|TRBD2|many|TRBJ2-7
CASRMTSGYEQYF
TGTGCCAGCAGAATGACTAGCGGCTACGAGCAGTACTTC
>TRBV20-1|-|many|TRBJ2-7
CSATLDSSYEQYF
TGCAGTGCAACACTGGACAGCTCCTACGAGCAGTACTTC
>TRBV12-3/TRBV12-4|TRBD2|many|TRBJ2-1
CASSRGLAGVVEQFF
TGTGCCAGTTCAAGGGGCCTAGCGGGAGTCGTGGAGCAGTTCTTC
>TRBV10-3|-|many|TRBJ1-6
CAISESGGLDSPLHF
TGTGCCATCAGTGAGTCAGGAGGGTTGGATTCACCCCTCCACTTT
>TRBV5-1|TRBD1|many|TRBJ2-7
CASSFTDRGEQYF
TGCGCCAGCAGCTTTACGGACAGGGGCGAGCAGTACTTC
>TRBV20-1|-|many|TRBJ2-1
CSAWGVREQFF
TGCAGTGCTTGGGGGGTGAGGGAGCAGTTCTTC
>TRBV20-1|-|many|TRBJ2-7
CSATVHGAPYEQYF
TGCAGTGCTACGGTGCACGGGGCCCCCTACGAGCAGTACTTC
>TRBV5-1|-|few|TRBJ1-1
CASSRQQVGLSTEAFF
TGCGCCAGCAGCCGTCAACAGGTGGGCCTGAGCACTGAAGCTTTCTTT
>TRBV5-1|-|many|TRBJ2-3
CASSLDGTGTDTQYF
TGCGCCAGCAGCTTGGATGGGACGGGCACAGATACGCAGTATTTT
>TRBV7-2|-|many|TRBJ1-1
CASSLGPGVNTEAFF
TGTGCCAGCAGCTTAGGTCCGGGTGTGAACACTGAAGCTTTCTTT
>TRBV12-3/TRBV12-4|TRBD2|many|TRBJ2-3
CASSFRGSADTQYF
TGTGCCAGCAGTTTTCGCGGGAGTGCTGATACGCAGTATTTT
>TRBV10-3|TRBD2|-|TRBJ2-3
CAITETSGTRIDTQYF
TGTGCCATCACCGAGACTAGCGGGACTCGGATAGATACGCAGTATTTT
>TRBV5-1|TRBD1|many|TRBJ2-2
CASSYRGGEAGELFF
TGCGCCAGCAGCTACAGGGGCGGTGAGGCCGGGGAGCTGTTTTTT
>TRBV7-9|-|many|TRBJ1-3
CASSLTGSDTIYF
TGTGCCAGCAGCCTGACAGGCTCGGACACCATATATTTT
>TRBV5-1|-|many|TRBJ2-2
CASSFSTKNTGELFF
TGCGCCAGCAGCTTTTCGACTAAGAACACCGGGGAGCTGTTTTTT
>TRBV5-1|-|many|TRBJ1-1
CASSFDGVWSTEAFF
TGCGCCAGCAGCTTTGATGGGGTGTGGAGCACTGAAGCTTTCTTT
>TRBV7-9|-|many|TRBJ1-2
CASSLAGTVSGYTF
TGTGCCAGCAGCTTAGCGGGGACGGTTTCTGGCTACACCTTC
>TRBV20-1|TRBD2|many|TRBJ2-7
CSTLDRREGFGEQYF
TGCAGCACCCTGGACCGCAGGGAGGGGTTTGGTGAGCAGTACTTC
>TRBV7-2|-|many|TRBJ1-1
CASSSDRAFEAFF
TGTGCCAGCAGCTCGGACAGAGCCTTTGAAGCTTTCTTT
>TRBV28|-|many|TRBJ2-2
CASTEDIPTGELFF
TGTGCCAGCACCGAGGACATTCCTACCGGGGAGCTGTTTTTT
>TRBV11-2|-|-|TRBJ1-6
CASSYGGLDSSYNSPLHF
TGTGCCAGCAGCTACGGTGGACTCGACAGCTCCTATAATTCACCCCTCCACTTT
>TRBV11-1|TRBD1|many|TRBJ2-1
CASSLGDRGSQFF
TGTGCCAGCAGCTTAGGGGACAGGGGATCGCAGTTCTTC
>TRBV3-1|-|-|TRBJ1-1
CASSLRHSLGREAFF
TGTGCCAGCAGCCTACGACACAGTTTGGGCCGTGAAGCTTTCTTT
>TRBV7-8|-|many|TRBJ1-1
CASSLLTVGTEAFF
TGTGCCAGCAGCTTACTCACAGTTGGCACTGAAGCTTTCTTT
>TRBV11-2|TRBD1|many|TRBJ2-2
CASSPGTGNTGELFF
TGTGCCAGCAGCCCCGGGACAGGGAACACCGGGGAGCTGTTTTTT
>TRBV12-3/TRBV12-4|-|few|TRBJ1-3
CASSSRLDIYF
TGTGCCAGCAGTTCCCGCTTGGACATATATTTT
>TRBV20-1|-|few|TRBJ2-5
CSAPSGIVQTQYF
TGCAGTGCTCCTTCGGGGATCGTCCAGACCCAGTACTTC
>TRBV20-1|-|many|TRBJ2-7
CSARRRPGLTYEQYF
TGCAGTGCTAGACGTAGACCGGGACTTACCTACGAGCAGTACTTC
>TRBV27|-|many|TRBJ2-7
CASSGLVGATYEQYF
TGTGCCAGCAGCGGCTTAGTCGGCGCGACGTACGAGCAGTACTTC
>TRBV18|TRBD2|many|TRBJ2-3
CASSPAFSGSPGDTQYF
TGTGCCAGCTCACCCGCCTTTAGCGGGAGTCCCGGAGATACGCAGTATTTT
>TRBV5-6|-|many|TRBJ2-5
CASSGVAGSRETQYF
TGTGCCAGCAGCGGGGTGGCTGGTTCCCGGGAGACCCAGTACTTC
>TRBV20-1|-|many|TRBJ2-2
CSALGAGELFF
TGCAGTGCTTTAGGGGCCGGGGAGCTGTTTTTT
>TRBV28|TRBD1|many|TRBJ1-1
CASSLRDRRNTEAFF
TGTGCCAGCAGTTTACGGGACAGGAGGAACACTGAAGCTTTCTTT
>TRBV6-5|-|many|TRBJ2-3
CASSYGSTRTDTQYF
TGTGCCAGCAGTTACGGGAGTACACGGACAGATACGCAGTATTTT
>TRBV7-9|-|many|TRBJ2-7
CASSLGGTNRYEQYF
TGTGCCAGCAGCTTAGGGGGGACCAACCGCTACGAGCAGTACTTC
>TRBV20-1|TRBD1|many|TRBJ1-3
CSARGAGGGGNTIYF
TGCAGTGCTAGGGGCGCAGGGGGCGGGGGAAACACCATATATTTT
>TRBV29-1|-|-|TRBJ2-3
CSVAQENTQYF
TGCAGCGTAGCTCAAGAAAATACGCAGTATTTT
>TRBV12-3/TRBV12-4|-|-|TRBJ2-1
CDSSQQGSTYNEQFF
TGTGACAGCAGTCAACAGGGCAGCACCTACAATGAGCAGTTCTTC
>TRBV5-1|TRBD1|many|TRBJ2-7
CASSYSWTGEDEQYF
TGCGCCAGCAGCTACTCATGGACAGGGGAGGACGAGCAGTACTTC
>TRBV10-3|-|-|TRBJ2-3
CATSGDTQYF
TGTGCCACCTCTGGAGATACGCAGTATTTT
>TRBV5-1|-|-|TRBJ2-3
CASSPLRGSLTDTQYF
TGCGCCAGCAGCCCCCTTCGCGGTTCTCTCACAGATACGCAGTATTTT
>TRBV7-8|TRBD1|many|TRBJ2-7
CASSQDRGLRSYEQYF
TGTGCCAGCAGCCAAGACAGGGGGTTAAGGTCCTACGAGCAGTACTTC
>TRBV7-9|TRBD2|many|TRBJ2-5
CASSLSASGMETQYF
TGTGCCAGCAGCTTAAGTGCTAGCGGGATGGAGACCCAGTACTTC